This T cell receptor (beta chain) derives from a study of T cells in narcolepsy. Produced via immunoSEQ multiplex PCR; TCRdb's table is partial and in-frame only. The data hold over 15,000 clones, with approximately 83% observed a single time. Study conclusions and caveats: Comparing one patient's CSF and blood CD4+ clonotypes highlighted HCRT- and TRIB2-specific autoreactive clonotypes. Blood of same and different patients, but not healthy controls, reportedly held recurring autoreactive clonotypes.

This clone showed up just once. Its antigen is unknown. The CDR3 extends over 15 amino acids. Trimming took off 1 base at V and 0 bases at J, with 10 bases between the two ends. Germline CDR1 is SGHRS and CDR2 is YFSETQ. This TCR was sampled from a human donor in good health. The sequenced material came from memory (CD45RA-) CD4+ T cells from blood. The chain carries TRBV5-1 and TRBJ2-5; weak D call: TRBD2 (6 bases). The CDR3 nucleotides are TGCGCCAGCAGCTTGCACCGGGGGAACCAAGAGACCCAGTACTTC. This gives the protein CASSLHRGNQETQYF.